This TCR beta chain was recovered during a study of immune cell composition in non-small cell lung cancer. Normal lung was taken at the farthest possible site, at least 3 cm from tumour. This clone was picked up a small number of times. Data came from immunoSEQ multiplex PCR; TCRdb stores just in-frame clones and leaves some out. The sample gives a few thousand clones, more than 60% of which show up once; 25% to 35% is in the top ten. The source is a human donor with non-small cell lung cancer. The material sequenced was non-adjacent lung tissue.

CDR3 bases: TGTGCCAGCAGGCAGACTAGCGGGGTTACCGGGGAGCTGTTTTTT. This sequence encodes CASRQTSGVTGELFF. V is TRBV2 and J is TRBJ2-2; 11 bases fit TRBD2. The CDR3 has 15 amino acids. V dropped 6 bases and J dropped 5; count of bases not matched to a gene: 5. Germline values: CDR1 SNHLY, CDR2 FYNNEI.